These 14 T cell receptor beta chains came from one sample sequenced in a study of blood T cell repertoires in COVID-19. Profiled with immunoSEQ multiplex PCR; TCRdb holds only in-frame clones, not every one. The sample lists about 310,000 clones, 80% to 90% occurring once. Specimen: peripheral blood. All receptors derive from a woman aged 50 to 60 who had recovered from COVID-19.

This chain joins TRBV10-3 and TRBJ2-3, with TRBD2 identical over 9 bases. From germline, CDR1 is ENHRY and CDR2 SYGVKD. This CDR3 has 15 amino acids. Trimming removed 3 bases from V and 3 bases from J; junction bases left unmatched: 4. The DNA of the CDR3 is TGTGCCATCAGTGATACGGGACTAGCTACAGATACGCAGTATTTT. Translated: CAISDTGLATDTQYF.

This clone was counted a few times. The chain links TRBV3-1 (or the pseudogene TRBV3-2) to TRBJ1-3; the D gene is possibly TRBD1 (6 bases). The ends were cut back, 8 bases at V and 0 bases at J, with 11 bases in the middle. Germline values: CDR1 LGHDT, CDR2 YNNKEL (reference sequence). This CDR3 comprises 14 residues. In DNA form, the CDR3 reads TGTGCCAGCCAGGACAGCTACTCTGGAAACACCATATATTTT. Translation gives CASQDSYSGNTIYF.

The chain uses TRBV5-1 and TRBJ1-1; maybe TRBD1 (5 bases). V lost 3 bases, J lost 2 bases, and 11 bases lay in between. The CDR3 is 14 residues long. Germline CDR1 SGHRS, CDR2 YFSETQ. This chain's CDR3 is CASSSRGPNTEAFF. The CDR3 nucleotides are TGCGCCAGCAGCTCAAGGGGCCCCAACACTGAAGCTTTCTTT.

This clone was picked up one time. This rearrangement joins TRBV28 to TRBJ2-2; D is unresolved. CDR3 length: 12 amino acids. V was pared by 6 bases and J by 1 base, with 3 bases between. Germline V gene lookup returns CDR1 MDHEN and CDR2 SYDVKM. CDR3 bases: TGTGCCAGCAGACTGAACACCGGGGAGCTGTTTTTT. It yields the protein CASRLNTGELFF.

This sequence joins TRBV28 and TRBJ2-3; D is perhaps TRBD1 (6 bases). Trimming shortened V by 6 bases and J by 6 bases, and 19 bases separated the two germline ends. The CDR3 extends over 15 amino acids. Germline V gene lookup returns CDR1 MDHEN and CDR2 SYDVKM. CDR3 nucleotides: TGTGCCAGCAGCTATACCACAGGGATAGGGGATACGCAGTATTTT. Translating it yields CASSYTTGIGDTQYF. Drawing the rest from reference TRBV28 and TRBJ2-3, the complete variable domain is DVKVTQSSRYLVKRTGEKVFLECVQDMDHENMFWYRQDPGLGLRLIYFSYDVKMKEKGDIPEGYSVSREKKERFSLILESASTNQTSMYLCASSYTTGIGDTQYFGPGTRLTVL.

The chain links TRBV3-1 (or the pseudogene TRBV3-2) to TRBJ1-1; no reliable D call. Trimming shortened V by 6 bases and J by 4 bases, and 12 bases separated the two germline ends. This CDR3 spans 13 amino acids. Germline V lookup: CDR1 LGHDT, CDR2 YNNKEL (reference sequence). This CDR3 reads CASRPAGFTEAFF. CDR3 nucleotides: TGTGCCAGCAGGCCCGCGGGGTTCACTGAAGCTTTCTTT.

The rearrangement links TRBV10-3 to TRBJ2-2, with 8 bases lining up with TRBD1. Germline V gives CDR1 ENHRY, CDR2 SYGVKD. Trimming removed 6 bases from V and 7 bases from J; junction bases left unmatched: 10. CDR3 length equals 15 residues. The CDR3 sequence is CAISSGTGLGGELFF. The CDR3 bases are TGTGCCATCAGCAGTGGGACAGGCTTGGGCGGGGAGCTGTTTTTT.

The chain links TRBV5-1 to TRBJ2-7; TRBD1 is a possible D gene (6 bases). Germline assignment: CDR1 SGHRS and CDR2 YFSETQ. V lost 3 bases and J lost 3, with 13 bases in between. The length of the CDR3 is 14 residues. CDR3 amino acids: CASSSPDSLYEQYF. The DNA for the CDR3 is TGCGCCAGCAGCTCCCCGGACAGCCTCTACGAGCAGTACTTC.

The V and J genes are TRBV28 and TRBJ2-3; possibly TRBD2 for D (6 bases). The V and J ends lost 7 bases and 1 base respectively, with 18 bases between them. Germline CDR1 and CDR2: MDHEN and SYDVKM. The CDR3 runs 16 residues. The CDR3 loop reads CASITGGKYGTDTQYF. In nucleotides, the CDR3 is TGTGCCAGCATCACTGGGGGGAAGTATGGCACAGATACGCAGTATTTT.

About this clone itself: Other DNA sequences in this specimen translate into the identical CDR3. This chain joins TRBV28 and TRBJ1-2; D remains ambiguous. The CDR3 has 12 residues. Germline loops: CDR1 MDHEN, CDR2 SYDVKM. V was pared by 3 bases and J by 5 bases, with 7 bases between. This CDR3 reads CASSLTGYGYTF. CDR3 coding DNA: TGTGCCAGCAGTTTGACGGGGTATGGCTACACCTTC.

CDR3 coding DNA: TGTGCCAGCAGTTTGGACAGCAGTTTTAGCAATCAGCCCCAGCATTTT. It is translated as CASSLDSSFSNQPQHF. This chain uses TRBV28 with TRBJ1-5; perhaps TRBD1 as D (6 bases). This CDR3 spans 16 amino acids. V lost 3 bases and J lost 0, with 12 bases in between. Germline V gene sequence: CDR1 MDHEN, CDR2 SYDVKM.

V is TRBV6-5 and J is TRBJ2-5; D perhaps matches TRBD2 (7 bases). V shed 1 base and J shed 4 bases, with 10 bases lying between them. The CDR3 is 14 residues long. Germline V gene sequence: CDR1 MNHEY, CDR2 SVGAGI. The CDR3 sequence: CASSYWGGPETQYF. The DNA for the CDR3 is TGTGCCAGCAGTTACTGGGGGGGGCCAGAGACCCAGTACTTC.

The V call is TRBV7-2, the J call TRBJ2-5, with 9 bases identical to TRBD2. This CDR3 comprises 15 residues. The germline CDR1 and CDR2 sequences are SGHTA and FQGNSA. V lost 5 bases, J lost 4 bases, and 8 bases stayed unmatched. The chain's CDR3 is CASSPYSGRRETQYF. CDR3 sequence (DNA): TGTGCCAGCAGCCCTTATAGCGGGAGAAGAGAGACCCAGTACTTC.

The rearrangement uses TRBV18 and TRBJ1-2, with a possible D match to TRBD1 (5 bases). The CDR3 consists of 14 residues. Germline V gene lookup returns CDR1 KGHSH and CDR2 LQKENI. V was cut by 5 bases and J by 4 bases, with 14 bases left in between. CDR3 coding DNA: TGTGCCAGCTCATCGACCCCCCAGGGCTATGGCTACACCTTC. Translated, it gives CASSSTPQGYGYTF.